Sequencing of this T cell receptor beta chain was carried out in a study of blood T cell repertoires in COVID-19. Living in 20 to 30 US areas, the participants were between roughly 18 and 90 years of age. Germline V gives CDR1 LNHDA, CDR2 SQIVND (reference sequence). This CDR3 is built from 13 residues. V was trimmed by 6 bases and J by 1 base, leaving 9 bases between them. Assay: immunoSEQ multiplex PCR; the TCRdb copy retains only in-frame clones and omits some. The profile shows approximately 230,000 clones, approximately 86% of them singletons. The receptor was isolated from a woman in her 50s with acute COVID-19. This chain joins TRBV19 and TRBJ1-1; D unresolved. Sequencing was performed on PBMCs or T cells enriched from blood (not recorded which). For the CDR3, the DNA is TGTGCCAGTAGGAACAGACAGAACACTGAAGCTTTCTTT. Its translation: CASRNRQNTEAFF.